This T cell receptor (beta chain) comes out of a study of long-term antiretroviral therapy in people with HIV. Study at large: By about a decade, the earliest samples predate the 2015 immediate-ART recommendation. Study observations and caveats: Regardless of time point, clones expanded before ART dominated the repertoire. Following ART, diversity rose but still fell short of transplant donor controls.

Assay version v3.0 of immunoSEQ was used, and it was run at survey level. Clones were read by immunoSEQ multiplex PCR, and TCRdb kept only the in-frame ones, dropping some. Seen here are 20,000 to 30,000 clones, 79% observed once, and the top ten hold about 9.1%. Trimming shortened V by 8 bases and J by 5 bases, and 17 bases separated the two germline ends. The CDR3 length is 14 residues. Germline CDR1 and CDR2: MNHNY and SVGAGI (reference sequence). For this clone: The antigen remains undetermined.

The receptor comes from a woman aged 40 to 55 with HIV. The sample consisted of unsorted PBMCs, taken 1.2 years after starting antiretroviral therapy. J is TRBJ2-3 and V is TRBV6-6; no definite D call. CDR3 protein: CASEWSGAQDTQYF. Here the CDR3 DNA reads TGTGCCAGCGAGTGGTCAGGAGCGCAAGATACGCAGTATTTT.